The entry below gives a single T cell receptor beta chain sequence along with its context. In the original analysis: Estimates of nucleated cell counts were drawn from the amplification of reference gene primers. Only in-frame clones appear in the TCRdb table, and some are missing; sequencing was by immunoSEQ multiplex PCR. V and J calls plus clone size are reproduced from that table; the DNA served to infer D and trimming. The data hold 90,000 to 150,000 clones, with around 64% observed a single time. The data belong to a study of blood T cell repertoires in COVID-19. On the study more broadly: Researchers got acute and convalescent COVID-19 samples from the United States, Italy and Spain. Sources were T cells, B-cell-depleted T cells, or PBMCs; the material itself was cDNA or gDNA.

The CDR3 spans 17 residues. The V and J ends lost 0 bases and 5 bases respectively, with 20 bases between them. Germline CDR1 is SGDLS and CDR2 is YYNGEE. Sequenced sample: peripheral blood. The clonotype originates from a human donor with acute or convalescent COVID-19. The donor label of this sample is uncertain. The rearrangement uses TRBV9 and TRBJ2-5; D might be TRBD1 (9 bases). The CDR3 nucleotides read TGTGCCAGCAGCGTAGACCTAGGCGGGGGGACAGGGGAGACCCAGTACTTC. It codes for CASSVDLGGGTGETQYF.